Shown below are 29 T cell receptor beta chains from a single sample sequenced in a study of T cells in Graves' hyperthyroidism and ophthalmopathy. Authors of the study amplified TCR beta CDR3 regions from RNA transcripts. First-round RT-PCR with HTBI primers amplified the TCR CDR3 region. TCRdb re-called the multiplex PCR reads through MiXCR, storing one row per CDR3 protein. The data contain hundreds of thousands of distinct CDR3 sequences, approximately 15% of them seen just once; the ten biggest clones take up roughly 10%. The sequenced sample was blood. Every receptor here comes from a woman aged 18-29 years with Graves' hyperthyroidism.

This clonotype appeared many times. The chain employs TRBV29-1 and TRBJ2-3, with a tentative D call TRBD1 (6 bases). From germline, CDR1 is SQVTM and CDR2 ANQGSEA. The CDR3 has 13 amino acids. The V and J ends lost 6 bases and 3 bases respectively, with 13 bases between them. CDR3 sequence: CSVQMGATDTQYF. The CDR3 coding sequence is TGCAGCGTGCAAATGGGGGCGACAGATACGCAGTATTTT.

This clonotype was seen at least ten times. CDR3 sequence: CASSFSNYEQYF. The CDR3, as DNA: TGTGCCAGCAGTTTTTCCAACTACGAGCAGTACTTC. This chain connects TRBV28 to TRBJ2-7, with no clear D. Germline V gene sequence: CDR1 MDHEN, CDR2 SYDVKM. CDR3 length equals 12 residues. Trimming took off 3 bases at V and 3 bases at J, with 6 bases between the two ends.

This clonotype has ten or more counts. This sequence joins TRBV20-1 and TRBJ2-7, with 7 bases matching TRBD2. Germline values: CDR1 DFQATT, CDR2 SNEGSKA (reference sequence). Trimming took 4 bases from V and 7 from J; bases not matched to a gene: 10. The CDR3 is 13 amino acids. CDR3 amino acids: CSATTGLDLEQYF. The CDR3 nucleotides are TGCAGTGCTACCACCGGACTAGACCTGGAGCAGTACTTC.

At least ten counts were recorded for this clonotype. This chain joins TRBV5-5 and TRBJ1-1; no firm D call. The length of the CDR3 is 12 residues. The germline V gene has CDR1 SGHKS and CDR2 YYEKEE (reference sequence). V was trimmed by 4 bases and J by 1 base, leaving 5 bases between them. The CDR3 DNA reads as TGTGCCAGCAGCGGTCCGAACACTGAAGCTTTCTTT. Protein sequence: CASSGPNTEAFF.

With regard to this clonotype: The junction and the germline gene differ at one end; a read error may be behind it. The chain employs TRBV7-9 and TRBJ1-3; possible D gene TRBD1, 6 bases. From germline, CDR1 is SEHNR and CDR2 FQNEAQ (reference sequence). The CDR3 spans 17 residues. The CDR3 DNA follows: TGTGCCAGCACCCGCGGGGGGGCAAAAGGGACTGGAAACACCACATATTTT. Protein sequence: CASTRGGAKGTGNTTYF.

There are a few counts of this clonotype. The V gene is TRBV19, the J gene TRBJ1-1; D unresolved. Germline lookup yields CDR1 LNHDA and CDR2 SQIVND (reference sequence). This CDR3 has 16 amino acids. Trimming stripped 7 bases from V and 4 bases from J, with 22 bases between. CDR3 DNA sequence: TGTGCCAGTATGCCGGGGTATTTTGAGTTGATCACTGAAGCTTTCTTT. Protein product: CASMPGYFELITEAFF.

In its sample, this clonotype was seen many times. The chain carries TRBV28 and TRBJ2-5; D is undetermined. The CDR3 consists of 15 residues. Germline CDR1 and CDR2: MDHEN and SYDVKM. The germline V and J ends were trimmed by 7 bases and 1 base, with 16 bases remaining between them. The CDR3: CASTSWSATQETQYF. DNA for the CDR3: TGTGCCAGCACCTCATGGTCAGCGACCCAAGAGACCCAGTACTTC.

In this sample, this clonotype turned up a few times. The CDR3 region is CASSLPDRAGEQYF. CDR3 nucleotides: TGTGCCAGCAGCCTCCCAGACAGGGCCGGCGAGCAGTACTTC. This chain connects TRBV9 to TRBJ2-7; TRBD1 aligns across 7 bases. The CDR3 totals 14 residues. CDR1 is SGDLS and CDR2 is YYNGEE in the germline V gene. After removal of 4 bases from V and 6 bases from J, the junction contained 10 bases not matched to a gene. Full variable domain (missing parts from reference TRBV9 and TRBJ2-7): DSGVTQTPKHLITATGQRVTLRCSPRSGDLSVYWYQQSLDQGLQFLIQYYNGEERAKGNILERFSAQQFPDLHSELNLSSLELGDSALYFCASSLPDRAGEQYFGPGTRLTVT.

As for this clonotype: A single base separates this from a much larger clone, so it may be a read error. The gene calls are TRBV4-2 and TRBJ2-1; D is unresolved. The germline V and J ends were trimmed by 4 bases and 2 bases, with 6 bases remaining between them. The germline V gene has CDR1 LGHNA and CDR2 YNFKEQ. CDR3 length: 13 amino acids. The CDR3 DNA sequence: TGTGCCAGCAGCCCGGACCCCTACAATGAGCAGTTCTTC. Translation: CASSPDPYNEQFF.

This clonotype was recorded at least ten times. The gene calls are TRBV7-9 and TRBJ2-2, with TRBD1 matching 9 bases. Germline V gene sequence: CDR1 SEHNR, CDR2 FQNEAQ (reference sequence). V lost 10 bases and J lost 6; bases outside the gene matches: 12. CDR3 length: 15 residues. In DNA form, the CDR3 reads TGTGCCACCAGACCTACCGGGGACAGGGCCGGGGAGCTGTTTTTT. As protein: CATRPTGDRAGELFF.

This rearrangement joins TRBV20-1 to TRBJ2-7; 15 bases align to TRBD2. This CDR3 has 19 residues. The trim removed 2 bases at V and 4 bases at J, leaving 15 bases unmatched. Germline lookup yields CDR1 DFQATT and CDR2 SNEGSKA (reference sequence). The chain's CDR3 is CSARSAEGTSGRKGYEQYF. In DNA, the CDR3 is TGCAGTGCTAGATCCGCAGAGGGGACTAGCGGGAGGAAGGGGTACGAGCAGTACTTC.

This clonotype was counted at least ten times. The DNA for the CDR3 is TGTGCCAGCAGCCAAGATTTGGGCGCAGGGGGCTATGGCTACACCTTC. Its translation is CASSQDLGAGGYGYTF. The rearrangement links TRBV3-1 to TRBJ1-2, with 7 positions matching TRBD1. This CDR3 spans 16 amino acids. CDR1 LGHDT and CDR2 YNNKEL come from the germline V gene (reference sequence). V shed 0 bases, J shed 4 bases, and the junction held 8 bases outside the gene matches.

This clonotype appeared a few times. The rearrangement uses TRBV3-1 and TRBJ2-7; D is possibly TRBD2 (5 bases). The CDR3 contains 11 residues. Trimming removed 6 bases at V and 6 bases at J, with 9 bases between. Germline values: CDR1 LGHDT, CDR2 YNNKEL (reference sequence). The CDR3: CASRGSGEQYF. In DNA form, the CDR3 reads TGTGCCAGCAGAGGGAGTGGCGAGCAGTACTTC.

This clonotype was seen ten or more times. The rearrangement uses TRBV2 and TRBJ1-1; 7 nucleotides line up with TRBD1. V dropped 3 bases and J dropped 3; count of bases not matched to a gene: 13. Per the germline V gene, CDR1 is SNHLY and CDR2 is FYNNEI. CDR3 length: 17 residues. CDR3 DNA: TGTGCCAGCAGTGACCTTGGGTGGACAGGCTTGGACACTGAAGCTTTCTTT. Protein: CASSDLGWTGLDTEAFF.

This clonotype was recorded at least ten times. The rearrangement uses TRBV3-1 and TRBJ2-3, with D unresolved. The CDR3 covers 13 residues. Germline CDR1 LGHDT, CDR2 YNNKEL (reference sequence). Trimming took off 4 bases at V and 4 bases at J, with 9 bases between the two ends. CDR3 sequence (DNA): TGTGCCAGCAGCCGTCAGAAACCAGATACGCAGTATTTT. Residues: CASSRQKPDTQYF.

CDR3 coding DNA: TGTGCCTGGAGTGTACGGGGGTCCGAGCAGTACTTC. Translation: CAWSVRGSEQYF. The chain links TRBV30 to TRBJ2-7, with a tentative D call TRBD2 (6 bases). Germline CDR1 and CDR2: GTSNPN and SVGIG (reference sequence). The CDR3 is made up of 12 amino acids. Trimming left V 0 bases short and J 6 bases short, with 9 bases between.

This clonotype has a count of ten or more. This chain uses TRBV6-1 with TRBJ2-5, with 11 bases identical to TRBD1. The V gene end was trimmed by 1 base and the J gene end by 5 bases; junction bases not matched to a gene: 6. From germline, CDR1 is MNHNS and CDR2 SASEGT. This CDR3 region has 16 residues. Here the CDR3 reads CASSEGGQGAGETQYF. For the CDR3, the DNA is TGTGCCAGCAGTGAAGGCGGACAGGGGGCGGGGGAGACCCAGTACTTC.

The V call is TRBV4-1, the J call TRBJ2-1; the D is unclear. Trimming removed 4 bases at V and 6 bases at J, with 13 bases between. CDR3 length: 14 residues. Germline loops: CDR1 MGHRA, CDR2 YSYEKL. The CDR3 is CASSPGSIINEQFF. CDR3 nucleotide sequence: TGCGCCAGCAGCCCAGGCAGCATCATCAATGAGCAGTTCTTC.

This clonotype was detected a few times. Here the CDR3 DNA reads TGTGCCTGGAGGAATCTCGGGAGCGGTAATGAGCAGTTCTTC. Protein product: CAWRNLGSGNEQFF. The chain combines TRBV30 with TRBJ2-1; weak D call: TRBD2 (6 bases). Trimming removed 3 bases at V and 7 bases at J, with 16 bases between. Per the germline V gene, CDR1 is GTSNPN and CDR2 is SVGIG (reference sequence). CDR3 length: 14 amino acids.

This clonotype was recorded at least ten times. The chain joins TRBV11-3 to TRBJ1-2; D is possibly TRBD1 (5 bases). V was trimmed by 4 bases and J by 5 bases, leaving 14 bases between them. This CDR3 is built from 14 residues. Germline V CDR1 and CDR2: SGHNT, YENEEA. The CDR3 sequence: CASSSPNKGYGYTF. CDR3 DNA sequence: TGTGCCAGCAGCTCCCCCAACAAGGGGTATGGCTACACCTTC.

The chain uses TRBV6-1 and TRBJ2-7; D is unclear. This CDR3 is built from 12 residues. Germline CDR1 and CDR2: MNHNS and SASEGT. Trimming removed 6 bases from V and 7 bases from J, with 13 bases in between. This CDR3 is CASSSQLKEQYF. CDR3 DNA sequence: TGTGCCAGCAGCAGCCAGTTAAAGGAGCAGTACTTC.

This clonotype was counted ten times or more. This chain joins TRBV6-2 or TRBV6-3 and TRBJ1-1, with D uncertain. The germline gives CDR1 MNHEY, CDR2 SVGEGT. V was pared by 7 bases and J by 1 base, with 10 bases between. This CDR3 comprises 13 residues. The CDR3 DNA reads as TGTGCCAGCACCGTGACCTGGAACACTGAAGCTTTCTTT. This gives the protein CASTVTWNTEAFF.

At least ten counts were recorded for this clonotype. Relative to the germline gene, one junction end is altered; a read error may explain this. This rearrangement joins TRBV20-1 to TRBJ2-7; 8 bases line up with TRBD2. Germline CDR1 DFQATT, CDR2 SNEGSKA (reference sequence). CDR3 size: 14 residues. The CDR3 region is CSARERERIYEQHF. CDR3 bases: TGCAGTGCTAGGGAGCGGGAGCGGATCTACGAGCAGCACTTC.

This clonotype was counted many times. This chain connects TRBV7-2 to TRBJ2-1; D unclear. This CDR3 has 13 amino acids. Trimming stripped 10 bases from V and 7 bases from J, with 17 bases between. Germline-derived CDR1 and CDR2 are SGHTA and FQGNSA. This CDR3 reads CATRSGAVNEQFF. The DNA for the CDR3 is TGTGCCACCAGGTCCGGAGCAGTGAATGAGCAGTTCTTC.

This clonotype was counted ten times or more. The CDR3 sequence is CASSLERGDPSLRLEQFF. In DNA form, the CDR3 reads TGTGCCAGCAGCTTAGAAAGAGGGGACCCCAGTTTAAGACTTGAGCAGTTCTTC. The gene calls are TRBV11-2 and TRBJ2-1; either TRBD1 or TRBD2 may fit D (5 bases each). Germline loops: CDR1 SGHAT, CDR2 FQNNGV. V lost 0 bases to trimming and J lost 9 bases, with 24 bases between them. The CDR3 covers 18 residues.

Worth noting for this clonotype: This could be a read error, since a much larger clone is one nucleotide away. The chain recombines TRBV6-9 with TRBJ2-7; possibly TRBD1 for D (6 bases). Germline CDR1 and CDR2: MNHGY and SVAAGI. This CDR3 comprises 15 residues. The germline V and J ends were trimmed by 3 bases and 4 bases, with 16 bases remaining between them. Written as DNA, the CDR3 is TGTGCCAGCAGTTACCTCCAGGGTCAGGGGTACGAGCAGTACTTC. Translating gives CASSYLQGQGYEQYF.

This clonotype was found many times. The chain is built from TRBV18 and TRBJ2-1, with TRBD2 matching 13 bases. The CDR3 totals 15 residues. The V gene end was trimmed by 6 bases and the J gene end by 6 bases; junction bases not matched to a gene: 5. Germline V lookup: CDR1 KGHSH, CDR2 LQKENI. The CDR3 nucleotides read TGTGCCAGCTCGCGGACTAGCGGGAGTGGCAATGAGCAGTTCTTC. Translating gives CASSRTSGSGNEQFF.

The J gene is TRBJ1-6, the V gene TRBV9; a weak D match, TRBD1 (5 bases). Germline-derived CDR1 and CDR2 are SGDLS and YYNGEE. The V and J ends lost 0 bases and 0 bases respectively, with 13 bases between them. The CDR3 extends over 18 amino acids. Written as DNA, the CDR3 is TGTGCCAGCAGCGTAGCGGATTTGGGGGGCTCCTATAATTCACCCCTCCACTTT. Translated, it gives CASSVADLGGSYNSPLHF.

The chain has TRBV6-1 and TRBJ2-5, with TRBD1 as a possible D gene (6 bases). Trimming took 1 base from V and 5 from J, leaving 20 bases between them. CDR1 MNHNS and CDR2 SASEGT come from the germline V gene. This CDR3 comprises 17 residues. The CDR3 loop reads CASSEGRTDPRRETQYF. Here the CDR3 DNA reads TGTGCCAGCAGTGAAGGGCGGACAGACCCCCGCCGGGAGACCCAGTACTTC.